Below, one T cell receptor beta chain is given with its context. This sample is drawn from a study of monozygotic twins with inflammatory bowel disease. With the 5' RACE reads reprocessed, TCRdb shows one record per CDR3 protein and no DNA. This repertoire comprises a few hundred thousand distinct CDR3 sequences; its ten largest clones make up around 1.5%. The CDR3 length is 14 residues. The V gene's germline CDR1 is SGHAT and CDR2 FQNNGV. The chain recombines TRBV11-2 with TRBJ1-5. The receptor was isolated from a human donor with ulcerative colitis or Crohn's disease, or a healthy co-twin of an affected twin (not recorded which). The specimen sequenced was blood. CDR3 sequence reads: CASSLGDFGQPQHF.